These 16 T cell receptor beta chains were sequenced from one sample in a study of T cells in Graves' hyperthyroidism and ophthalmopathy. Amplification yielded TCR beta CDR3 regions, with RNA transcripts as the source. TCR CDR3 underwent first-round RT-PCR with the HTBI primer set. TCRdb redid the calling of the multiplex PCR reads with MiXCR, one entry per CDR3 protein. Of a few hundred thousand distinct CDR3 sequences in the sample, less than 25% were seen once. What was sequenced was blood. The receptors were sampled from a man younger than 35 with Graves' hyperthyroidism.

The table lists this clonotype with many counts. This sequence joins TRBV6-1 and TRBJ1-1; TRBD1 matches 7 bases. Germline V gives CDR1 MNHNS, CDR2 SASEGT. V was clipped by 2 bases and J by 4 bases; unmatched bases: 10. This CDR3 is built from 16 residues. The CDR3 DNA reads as TGTGCCAGCAGTGAATTTGAGGGGCAGGGGGGCACTGAAGCTTTCTTT. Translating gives CASSEFEGQGGTEAFF.

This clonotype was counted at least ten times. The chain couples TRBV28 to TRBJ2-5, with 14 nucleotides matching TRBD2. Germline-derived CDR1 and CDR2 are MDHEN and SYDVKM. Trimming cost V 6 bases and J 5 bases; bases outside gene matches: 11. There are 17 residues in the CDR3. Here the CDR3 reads CASSPSFGLAGGETQYF. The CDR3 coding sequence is TGTGCCAGCAGCCCATCTTTCGGACTAGCGGGAGGCGAGACCCAGTACTTC.

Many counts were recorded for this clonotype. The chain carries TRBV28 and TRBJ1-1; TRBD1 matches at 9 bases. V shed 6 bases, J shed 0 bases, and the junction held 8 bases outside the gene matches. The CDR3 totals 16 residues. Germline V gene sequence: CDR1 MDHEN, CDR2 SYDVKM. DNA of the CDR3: TGTGCCAGCAGCCGCGCCCGGACAGGGGTGAACACTGAAGCTTTCTTT. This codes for CASSRARTGVNTEAFF. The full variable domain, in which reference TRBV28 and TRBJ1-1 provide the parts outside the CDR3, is DVKVTQSSRYLVKRTGEKVFLECVQDMDHENMFWYRQDPGLGLRLIYFSYDVKMKEKGDIPEGYSVSREKKERFSLILESASTNQTSMYLCASSRARTGVNTEAFFGQGTRLTVV.

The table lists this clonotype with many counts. CDR3 region: CASSQTGAGYTF. The CDR3 DNA sequence: TGTGCCAGCAGCCAGACAGGGGCCGGCTACACCTTC. The chain carries TRBV3-1 and TRBJ1-2, with 8 nucleotides matching TRBD1. V lost 3 bases to trimming and J lost 8 bases; unmatched junction nucleotides: 2. CDR3 length: 12 residues. Germline V gene lookup returns CDR1 LGHDT and CDR2 YNNKEL (reference sequence).

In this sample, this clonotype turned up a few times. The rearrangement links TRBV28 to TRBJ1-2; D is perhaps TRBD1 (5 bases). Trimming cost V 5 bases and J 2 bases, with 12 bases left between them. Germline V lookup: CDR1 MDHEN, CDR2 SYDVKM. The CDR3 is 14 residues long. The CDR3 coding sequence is TGTGCCAGCAGTACTCTTCAGGGAAACTATGGCTACACCTTC. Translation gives CASSTLQGNYGYTF.

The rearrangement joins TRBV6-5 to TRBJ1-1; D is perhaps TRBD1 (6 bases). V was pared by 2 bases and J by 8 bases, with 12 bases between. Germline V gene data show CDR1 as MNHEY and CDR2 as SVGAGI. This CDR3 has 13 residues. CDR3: CASSYVSGTEAFF. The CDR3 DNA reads TGTGCCAGCAGTTACGTTTCCGGGACAGAAGCTTTCTTT.

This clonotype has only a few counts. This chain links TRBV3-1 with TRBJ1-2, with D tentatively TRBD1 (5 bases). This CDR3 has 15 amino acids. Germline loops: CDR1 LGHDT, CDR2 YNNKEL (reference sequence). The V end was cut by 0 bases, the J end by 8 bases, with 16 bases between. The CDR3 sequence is CASSQDLSGGGGYTF. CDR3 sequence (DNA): TGTGCCAGCAGCCAAGACCTCAGCGGGGGTGGGGGCTACACCTTC.

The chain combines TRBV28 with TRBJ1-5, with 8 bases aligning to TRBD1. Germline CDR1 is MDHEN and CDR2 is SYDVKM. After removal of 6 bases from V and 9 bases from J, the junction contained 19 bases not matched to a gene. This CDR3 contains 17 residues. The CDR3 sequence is CASRFAGTGLRGRPQHF. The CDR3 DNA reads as TGTGCCAGCAGATTTGCCGGGACAGGCCTTCGGGGGCGGCCCCAGCATTTT.

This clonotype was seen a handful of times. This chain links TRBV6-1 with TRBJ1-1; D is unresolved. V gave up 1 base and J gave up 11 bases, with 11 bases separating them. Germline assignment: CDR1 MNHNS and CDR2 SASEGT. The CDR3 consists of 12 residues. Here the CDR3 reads CASSEDIGRAFF. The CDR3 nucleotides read TGTGCCAGCAGTGAAGACATAGGGAGGGCTTTCTTT.

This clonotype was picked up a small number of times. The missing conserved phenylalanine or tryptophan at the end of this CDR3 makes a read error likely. The CDR3 protein is CASSQPIRAGMAFS. The CDR3 region has the DNA TGTGCCAGCAGCCAACCCATCAGGGCAGGCATGGCTTTCTCT. The rearrangement joins TRBV11-2 to TRBJ1-1, with D maybe TRBD1 (5 bases). V lost 5 bases and J lost 11, with 21 bases in between. From germline, CDR1 is SGHAT and CDR2 FQNNGV. The CDR3 has 14 residues.

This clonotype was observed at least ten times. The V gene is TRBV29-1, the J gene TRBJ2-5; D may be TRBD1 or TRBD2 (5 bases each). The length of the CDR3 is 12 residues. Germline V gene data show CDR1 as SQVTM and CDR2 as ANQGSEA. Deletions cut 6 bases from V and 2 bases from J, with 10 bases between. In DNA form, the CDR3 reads TGCAGCGTCAGTGAGGGGCAAGAGACCCAGTACTTC. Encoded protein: CSVSEGQETQYF.

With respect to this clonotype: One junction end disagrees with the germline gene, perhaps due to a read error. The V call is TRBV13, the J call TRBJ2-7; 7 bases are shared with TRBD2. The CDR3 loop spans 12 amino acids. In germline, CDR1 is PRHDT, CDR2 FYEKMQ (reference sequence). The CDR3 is CSSSFGLGEQYF. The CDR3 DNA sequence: TGTTCCAGCAGCTTCGGACTAGGCGAGCAGTACTTC.

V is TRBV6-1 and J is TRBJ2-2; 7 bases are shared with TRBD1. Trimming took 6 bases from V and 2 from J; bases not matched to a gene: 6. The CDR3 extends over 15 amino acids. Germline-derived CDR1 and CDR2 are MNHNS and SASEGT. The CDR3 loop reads CASSSGTDNTGELFF. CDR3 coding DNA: TGTGCCAGCAGCTCCGGGACAGATAACACCGGGGAGCTGTTTTTT.

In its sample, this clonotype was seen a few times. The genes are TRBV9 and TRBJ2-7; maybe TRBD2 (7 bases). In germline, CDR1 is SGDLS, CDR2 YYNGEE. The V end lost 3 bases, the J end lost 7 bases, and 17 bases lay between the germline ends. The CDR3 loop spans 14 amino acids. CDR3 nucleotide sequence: TGTGCCAGCAGCGAGGGGGGGAAAGGTTGGGAGCAGTACTTC. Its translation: CASSEGGKGWEQYF.

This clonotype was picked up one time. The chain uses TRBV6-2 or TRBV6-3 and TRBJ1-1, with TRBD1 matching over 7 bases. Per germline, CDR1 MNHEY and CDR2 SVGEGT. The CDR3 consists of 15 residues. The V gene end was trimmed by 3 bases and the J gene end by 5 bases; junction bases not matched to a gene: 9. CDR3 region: CASSYSGGGRTEAFF. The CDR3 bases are TGTGCCAGCAGTTATAGCGGAGGGGGCAGAACTGAAGCTTTCTTT.

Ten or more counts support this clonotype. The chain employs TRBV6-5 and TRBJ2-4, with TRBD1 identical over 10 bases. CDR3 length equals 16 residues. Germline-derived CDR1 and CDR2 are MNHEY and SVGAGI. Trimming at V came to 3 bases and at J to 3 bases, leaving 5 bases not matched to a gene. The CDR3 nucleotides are TGTGCCAGCAGTTATGGACAGGGGGTAAACAAAAACATTCAGTACTTC. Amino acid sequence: CASSYGQGVNKNIQYF.